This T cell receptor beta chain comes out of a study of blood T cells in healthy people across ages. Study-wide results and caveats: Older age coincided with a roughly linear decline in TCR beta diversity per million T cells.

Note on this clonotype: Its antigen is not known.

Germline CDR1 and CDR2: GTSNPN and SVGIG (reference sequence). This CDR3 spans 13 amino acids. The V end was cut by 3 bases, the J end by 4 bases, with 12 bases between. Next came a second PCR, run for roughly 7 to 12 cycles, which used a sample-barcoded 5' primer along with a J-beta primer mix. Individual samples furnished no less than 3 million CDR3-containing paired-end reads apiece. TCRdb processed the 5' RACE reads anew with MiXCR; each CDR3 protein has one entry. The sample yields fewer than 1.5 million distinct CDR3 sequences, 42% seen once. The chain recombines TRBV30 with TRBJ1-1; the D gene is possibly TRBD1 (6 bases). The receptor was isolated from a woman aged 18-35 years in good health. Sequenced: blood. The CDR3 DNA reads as TGTGCCTGGAGGGGGCAGGGGCCCACTGAAGCTTTCTTT. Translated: CAWRGQGPTEAFF.